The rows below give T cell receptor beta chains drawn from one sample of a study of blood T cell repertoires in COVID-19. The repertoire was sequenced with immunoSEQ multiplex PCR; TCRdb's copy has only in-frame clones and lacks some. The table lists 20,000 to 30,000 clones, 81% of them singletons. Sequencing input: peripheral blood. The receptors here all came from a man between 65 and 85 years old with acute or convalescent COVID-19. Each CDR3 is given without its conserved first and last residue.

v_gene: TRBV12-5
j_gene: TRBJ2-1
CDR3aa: ASGLGLDRVNEQF

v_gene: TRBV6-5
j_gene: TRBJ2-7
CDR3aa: ASRTGTGSYEQY

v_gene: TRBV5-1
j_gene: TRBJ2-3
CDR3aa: ASSLQDDSTDTQY

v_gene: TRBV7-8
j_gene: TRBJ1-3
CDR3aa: ASSLRPGQYSGNTIY

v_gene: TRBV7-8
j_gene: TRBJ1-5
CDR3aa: ASSLANRRGDQPQH

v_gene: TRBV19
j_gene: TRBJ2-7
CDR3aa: ASSIGAVSSNEQY

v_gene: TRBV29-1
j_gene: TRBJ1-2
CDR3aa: SVDSGRDGYT

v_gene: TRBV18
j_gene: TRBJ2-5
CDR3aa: ASSPFQGGQSETQY

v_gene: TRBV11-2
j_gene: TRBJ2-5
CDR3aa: ASRGLAGEETQY

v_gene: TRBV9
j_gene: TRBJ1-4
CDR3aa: ASSVGTGRSGEKLF

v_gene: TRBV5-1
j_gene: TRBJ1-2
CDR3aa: ASSLTGLYGYT

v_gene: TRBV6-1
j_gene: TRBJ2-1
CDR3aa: ASSELNEQF

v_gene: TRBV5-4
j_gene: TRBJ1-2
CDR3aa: ASSSQSNYGYT

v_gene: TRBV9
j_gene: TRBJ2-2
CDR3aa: ASSVSSGRTGELF

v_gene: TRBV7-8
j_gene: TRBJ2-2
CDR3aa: ASSSLRGSKNTGELF

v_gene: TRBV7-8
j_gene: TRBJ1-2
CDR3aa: ASSDNANYGYT

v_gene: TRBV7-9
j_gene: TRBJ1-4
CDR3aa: ASSPLGQGRTNEKLF

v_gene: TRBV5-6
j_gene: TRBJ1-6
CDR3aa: ASVTRGIHNSPLH

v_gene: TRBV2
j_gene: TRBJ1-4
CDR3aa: ASSFRQGRDEKLF

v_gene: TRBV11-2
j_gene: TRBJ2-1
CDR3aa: ASSLGAGYNEQF

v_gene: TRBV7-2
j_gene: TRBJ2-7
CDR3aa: ASSRRDRGSEQY

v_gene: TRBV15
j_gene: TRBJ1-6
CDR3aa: AAGPGQGGNSPLH

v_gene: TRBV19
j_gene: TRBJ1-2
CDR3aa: ASGEGDYGYT

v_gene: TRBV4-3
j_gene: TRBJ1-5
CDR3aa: ASSQGVGKGSNQPQH

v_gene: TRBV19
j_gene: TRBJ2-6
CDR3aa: ASSMGRQGAGANVLT

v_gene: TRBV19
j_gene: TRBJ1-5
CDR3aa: ASSGVGNQPQH

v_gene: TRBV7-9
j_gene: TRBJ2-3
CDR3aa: ASSFPGLRDTDTQY

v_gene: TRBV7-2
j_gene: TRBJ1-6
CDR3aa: ASSPSQNSPLH

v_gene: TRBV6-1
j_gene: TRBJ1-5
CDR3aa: ASSEAGQQNQPQH

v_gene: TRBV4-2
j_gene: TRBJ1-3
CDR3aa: ASSARRAGNTIY

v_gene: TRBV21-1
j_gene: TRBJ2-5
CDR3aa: ASRTLGTGKETQY

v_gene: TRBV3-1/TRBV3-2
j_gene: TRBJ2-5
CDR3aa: ASSQVSGHIQETQY

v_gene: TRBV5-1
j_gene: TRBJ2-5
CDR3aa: ASSTGQVGETQY

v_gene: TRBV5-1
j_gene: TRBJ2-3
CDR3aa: ASSLDGRGRDTQY

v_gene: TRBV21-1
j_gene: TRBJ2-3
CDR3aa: AMPGASGRNIHDSTDTQY

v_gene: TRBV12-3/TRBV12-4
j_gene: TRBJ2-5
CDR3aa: ASSGRERETQY

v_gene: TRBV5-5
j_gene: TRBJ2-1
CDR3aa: ASSYDSLYNEQF

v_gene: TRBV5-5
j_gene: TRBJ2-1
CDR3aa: ASSLGVGGSSYNEQF

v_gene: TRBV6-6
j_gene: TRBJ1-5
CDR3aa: ASSYSRGNQPQH

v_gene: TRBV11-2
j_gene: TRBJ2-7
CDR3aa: ASMGQASYEQY

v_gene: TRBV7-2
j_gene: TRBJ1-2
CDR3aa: ASSQGQRFYGYT